What follows are 27 T cell receptor beta chains derived from one specimen sequenced in a study of blood T cells in healthy people across ages. For the second PCR, which ran for roughly 6 to 12 cycles, a sample-barcoded 5' primer and a J-beta primer mix were used. TCRdb fed the 5' RACE reads into MiXCR, producing one record per CDR3 protein. This table has around 1,100,000 distinct CDR3 sequences, more than 30% appearing once. Specimen: blood. The source is a man aged 18 to 30 in good health.

The V and J genes are TRBV27 and TRBJ2-4; D is ambiguous. The CDR3 loop spans 14 amino acids. The V and J ends lost 2 bases and 1 base respectively, with 6 bases between them. Germline V lookup: CDR1 MNHEY, CDR2 SMNVEV (reference sequence). This chain's CDR3 is CASSLLGAKNIQYF. In DNA form, the CDR3 reads TGTGCCAGCAGTTTACTAGGGGCCAAAAACATTCAGTACTTC.

This chain links TRBV2 with TRBJ2-7; D might be TRBD1 (6 bases). This CDR3 is 14 amino acids long. CDR1 is SNHLY, CDR2 FYNNEI, per germline. Trimming cost V 6 bases and J 2 bases, with 14 bases left between them. The CDR3, as DNA: TGTGCCAGCAGACGGGTGACAGGTCCCTACGAGCAGTACTTC. This translates into CASRRVTGPYEQYF.

The rearrangement uses TRBV4-3 and TRBJ1-1, with a tentative D call TRBD1 (5 bases). V was trimmed by 1 base and J by 1 base, leaving 13 bases between them. The CDR3 is 16 amino acids. The germline V gene has CDR1 LGHNA and CDR2 YSLEER. The CDR3 region is CASSQAHGGTNTEAFF. The CDR3 nucleotides are TGCGCCAGCAGCCAAGCCCATGGAGGGACGAACACTGAAGCTTTCTTT.

The chain uses TRBV6-1 and TRBJ2-3; D tentatively fits TRBD1 or TRBD2 (6 bases each). The CDR3 has 15 amino acids. The ends were cut back, 7 bases at V and 1 base at J, with 15 bases in the middle. Looked up from germline, CDR1 is MNHNS and CDR2 is SASEGT. This chain's CDR3 is CASTSGGRGTDTQYF. The CDR3 coding sequence is TGTGCCAGCACCTCCGGGGGCAGGGGCACAGATACGCAGTATTTT.

This clonotype was seen a handful of times. This chain links TRBV2 with TRBJ2-7, with D possibly TRBD1 on 6 matching bases. The CDR3 is 12 residues long. Germline V CDR1 and CDR2: SNHLY, FYNNEI. Deletions cut 6 bases from V and 5 bases from J, with 11 bases between. The CDR3 protein is CASREDSNEQYF. CDR3 DNA sequence: TGTGCCAGCAGGGAGGACAGTAACGAGCAGTACTTC.

CDR3 sequence: CASSSTSGGALNEQFF. CDR3 DNA sequence: TGCGCCAGCAGCTCCACTAGCGGGGGAGCCCTCAATGAGCAGTTCTTC. V gene TRBV5-1 combines with J gene TRBJ2-1; 11 bases map to TRBD2. This CDR3 comprises 16 residues. Germline V gene lookup returns CDR1 SGHRS and CDR2 YFSETQ. The ends lost 3 bases at V and 6 bases at J; junction bases unmatched: 8.

Comments on this clonotype: Relative to the germline gene, one junction end is altered; a read error may explain this. The J gene is TRBJ1-5, the V gene TRBV7-8, with D unclear. CDR1 is SGHVS and CDR2 is FQNEAQ in the germline V gene. CDR3 length equals 15 residues. This chain's CDR3 is CASSNSERSNQPQHF. The CDR3 DNA reads as TGTGCCAGCAGCAATTCAGAGAGGAGCAACCAGCCCCAGCATTTT.

This clonotype turned up a few times. The chain has TRBV27 and TRBJ1-1, with D perhaps matching TRBD1 (5 bases). The CDR3 contains 15 residues. V lost 0 bases to trimming and J lost 4 bases, with 12 bases between them. Germline assignment: CDR1 MNHEY and CDR2 SMNVEV (reference sequence). Here the CDR3 DNA reads TGTGCCAGCAGTTTATCGGGCAGGGAAGGCACTGAAGCTTTCTTT. This sequence encodes CASSLSGREGTEAFF.

This clonotype has ten or more counts. This chain connects TRBV10-3 to TRBJ2-3, with a weak D call TRBD1 (5 bases). V lost 3 bases, J lost 2 bases, and 15 bases lay in between. The germline gives CDR1 ENHRY, CDR2 SYGVKD. This CDR3 has 16 amino acids. The CDR3 loop reads CAISDFGTGVTDTQYF. The CDR3, as DNA: TGTGCCATCAGTGACTTTGGCACAGGAGTCACAGATACGCAGTATTTT.

The V and J genes are TRBV5-6 and TRBJ2-5, with 9 positions matching TRBD2. The CDR3 totals 16 residues. Germline values: CDR1 SGHDT, CDR2 YYEEEE. J lost 11 bases, V lost 0 bases, and 14 bases had no gene match. For the CDR3, the DNA is TGTGCCAGCAGCTTGGGGCCAGCGGGGGGATACAATGAGCAGTACTTC. Residues: CASSLGPAGGYNEQYF.

This clonotype has just a few counts. This chain connects TRBV5-4 to TRBJ1-6; a possible D gene is TRBD1 (5 bases). The CDR3 runs 20 residues. Germline V gene lookup returns CDR1 SGHNT and CDR2 YYREEE (reference sequence). V shed 1 base and J shed 13 bases, with 33 bases lying between them. The CDR3 DNA reads TGTGCCAGCAGCTTGACCAAGTCAGGTTCTTCGTACTTCCAGGGATCTCCCCTCCACTTT. Encoded protein: CASSLTKSGSSYFQGSPLHF.

At least ten counts were recorded for this clonotype. This rearrangement joins TRBV10-3 to TRBJ1-5, with D possibly matching TRBD1 (5 bases). The V and J ends lost 2 bases and 0 bases respectively, with 8 bases between them. Germline CDR1 reads ENHRY; CDR2 reads SYGVKD. CDR3 length: 15 amino acids. Here the CDR3 DNA reads TGTGCCATCAGTGAGAGTCAGGGTAGCAATCAGCCCCAGCATTTT. Protein product: CAISESQGSNQPQHF.

For this clonotype: A much larger clone lies one base from this, so it may be a read error. This chain connects TRBV14 to TRBJ2-1; weak D call: TRBD1 (6 bases). The CDR3 loop spans 16 amino acids. Per the germline V gene, CDR1 is SGHDN and CDR2 is FVKESK. DNA of the CDR3: TGTACCAGCAGCCCACTTAAAGGGGGTCCCTACAATGAGCAGTTCTTC. This encodes CTSSPLKGGPYNEQFF.

This clonotype was observed a few times. The chain uses TRBV2 and TRBJ2-4; D is ambiguous. The J call is doubtful: the DNA matches TRBJ2-5 better. The CDR3 consists of 18 residues. Germline-derived CDR1 and CDR2 are SNHLY and FYNNEI. This CDR3 reads CASRESPNSFSIEETQYF. The CDR3 DNA reads as TGTGCCAGCAGGGAGAGCCCCAACTCATTCAGCATCGAAGAGACCCAGTACTTC.

This chain uses TRBV18 with TRBJ2-7; possible D gene TRBD1, 6 bases. The V gene lost 3 bases and the J gene lost 0 bases, with 12 bases spanning the gap. This CDR3 is built from 15 residues. Germline V gives CDR1 KGHSH, CDR2 LQKENI. For the CDR3, the DNA is TGTGCCAGCTCACCCGACAGGCTTCCCTCCTACGAGCAGTACTTC. Residues: CASSPDRLPSYEQYF.

Only a few counts were recorded for this clonotype. The chain links TRBV4-1 to TRBJ1-5; D gene ambiguous. CDR3 length: 14 residues. V gave up 2 bases and J gave up 4 bases, with 9 bases separating them. Germline V lookup: CDR1 MGHRA, CDR2 YSYEKL. CDR3 sequence: CASSQWVLNQPQHF. CDR3 nucleotide sequence: TGCGCCAGCAGCCAATGGGTGCTGAATCAGCCCCAGCATTTT.

The chain joins TRBV5-5 to TRBJ2-3, with a weak D call TRBD2 (7 bases). This CDR3 spans 14 amino acids. Germline-derived CDR1 and CDR2 are SGHKS and YYEKEE (reference sequence). V shed 4 bases and J shed 7 bases, with 16 bases lying between them. The CDR3 here is CASSPGGGIYTQYF. The CDR3 region has the DNA TGTGCCAGCAGCCCCGGCGGGGGCATATATACGCAGTATTTT. The full variable domain, its missing parts supplied by reference TRBV5-5 and TRBJ2-3, is DAGVTQSPTHLIKTRGQQVTLRCSPISGHKSVSWYQQVLGQGPQFIFQYYEKEERGRGNFPDRFSARQFPNYSSELNVNALLLGDSALYLCASSPGGGIYTQYFGPGTRLTVL.

This clonotype was seen a handful of times. The chain links TRBV20-1 to TRBJ1-1, with D tentatively TRBD1 (5 bases). The CDR3 has 13 residues. V was cut by 5 bases and J by 0 bases, with 10 bases left in between. CDR1 DFQATT and CDR2 SNEGSKA come from the germline V gene (reference sequence). The CDR3 DNA reads as TGCAGTGCTGCACAGGCGGTGAACACTGAAGCTTTCTTT. Translated: CSAAQAVNTEAFF.

With regard to this clonotype: A clone one base away is much larger, so this may be a read error. The CDR3 DNA sequence: TGTGCCAGCAGTGAAGCGTTTGGAGGGGGATTGAGTGTGGGCAAAAACATTCAGTACTTC. Translated, it gives CASSEAFGGGLSVGKNIQYF. The V and J genes are TRBV2 and TRBJ2-4; D might be TRBD1 or TRBD2, each matching 6 bases. This CDR3 has 20 residues. CDR1 and CDR2 from the germline V gene are SNHLY and FYNNEI. V dropped 0 bases and J dropped 3 bases, with 24 bases sitting between them.

The genes are TRBV3-1 and TRBJ2-7; 7 nucleotides line up with TRBD1. Germline loops: CDR1 LGHDT, CDR2 YNNKEL (reference sequence). The CDR3 loop spans 12 amino acids. After removal of 8 bases from V and 5 bases from J, the junction contained 6 bases not matched to a gene. The CDR3 DNA is TGTGCCAGCGGACAACAGGGGAACGAGCAGTACTTC. Amino acids: CASGQQGNEQYF.

The chain is built from TRBV5-1 and TRBJ1-5; 7 nucleotides line up with TRBD1. Trimming at V came to 4 bases and at J to 5 bases, leaving 6 bases not matched to a gene. The CDR3 is 14 residues long. Germline assignment: CDR1 SGHRS and CDR2 YFSETQ. The CDR3 spells CASSPGQRDQPQHF. CDR3 coding DNA: TGCGCCAGCAGCCCGGGACAGAGAGATCAGCCCCAGCATTTT. Based on the CDR3 plus reference TRBV5-1 and TRBJ1-5, the full variable domain is KAGVTQTPRYLIKTRGQQVTLSCSPISGHRSVSWYQQTPGQGLQFLFEYFSETQRNKGNFPGRFSGRQFSNSRSEMNVSTLELGDSALYLCASSPGQRDQPQHFGDGTRLSIL.

This clonotype has only a few counts. The V call is TRBV3-1, the J call TRBJ1-2, with TRBD1 matching 9 bases. This CDR3 is built from 15 residues. V shed 6 bases and J 2 bases; nucleotides not matched to a gene: 7. Germline V CDR1 and CDR2: LGHDT, YNNKEL (reference sequence). CDR3: CASRPAGTGNYGYTF. CDR3 bases: TGTGCCAGCAGACCTGCCGGGACAGGGAACTATGGCTACACCTTC.

The V gene is TRBV6-1, the J gene TRBJ1-5, with D perhaps matching TRBD1 (5 bases). Trimming left V 3 bases short and J 3 bases short, with 15 bases between. Germline loops: CDR1 MNHNS, CDR2 SASEGT. The CDR3 is 16 amino acids. CDR3 sequence reads: CASSDWEQGINQPQHF. CDR3 sequence (DNA): TGTGCCAGCAGTGATTGGGAGCAGGGTATCAATCAGCCCCAGCATTTT.

This chain connects TRBV7-3 to TRBJ1-5; 8 bases map to TRBD1. With V trimmed by 1 base and J by 0 bases, 5 bases remained unmatched. There are 17 residues in the CDR3. The germline V gene has CDR1 SGHTA and CDR2 FQGTGA. In DNA form, the CDR3 reads TGTGCCAGCAGCTTAAGACGGACAGGGAATAGCAATCAGCCCCAGCATTTT. It is translated as CASSLRRTGNSNQPQHF.

In its sample, this clonotype was seen a few times. This chain joins TRBV24-1 and TRBJ1-4; D gene unclear. Trimming took off 9 bases at V and 0 bases at J, with 7 bases between the two ends. The CDR3 is made up of 13 amino acids. The germline V gene has CDR1 KGHDR and CDR2 SFDVKD. The CDR3 loop reads CATSSATNEKLFF. For the CDR3, the DNA is TGTGCCACCTCTAGCGCAACTAATGAAAAACTGTTTTTT.

Here the CDR3 DNA reads TGCAGTGCTAGTCATCGACAGGGAGAGAGAAATGCTTTCTTT. Protein sequence: CSASHRQGERNAFF. The chain joins TRBV20-1 to TRBJ1-1; 7 bases match TRBD1. The CDR3 spans 14 residues. J was trimmed by 11 bases and V by 3 bases; bases with no gene match: 15. Germline V lookup: CDR1 DFQATT, CDR2 SNEGSKA (reference sequence).

This chain connects TRBV3-1 to TRBJ1-5, with 7 bases that match TRBD1. Germline V CDR1 and CDR2: LGHDT, YNNKEL (reference sequence). The V gene end was trimmed by 3 bases and the J gene end by 2 bases; junction bases not matched to a gene: 7. The CDR3 extends over 16 amino acids. The DNA of the CDR3 is TGTGCCAGCAGCCATTCGCGGACAGGAGGCAATCAGCCCCAGCATTTT. This codes for CASSHSRTGGNQPQHF.